This is a list of T cell receptor beta chains from one sample in a study of cytomegalovirus exposure and HLA in healthy donors. Produced via immunoSEQ multiplex PCR; TCRdb's table is partial and in-frame only. The sample carries some 150,000 clones, 70% to 85% recorded once. The sequenced sample was PBMCs. The receptors derive from a man aged 25-45 years in good health and CMV-seropositive. Both conserved end residues are part of each CDR3. The order of the fields is CDR3 protein, CDR3 length, J gene, V gene.

CDR3aa: CASARGLDTEAFF; len: 13; j_gene: TRBJ1-1; v_gene: TRBV7-6
CDR3aa: CAISEALVPRDTQYF; len: 15; j_gene: TRBJ2-3; v_gene: TRBV10-3
CDR3aa: CAWGGQGSNQPQHF; len: 14; j_gene: TRBJ1-5; v_gene: TRBV30
CDR3aa: CASSERTGLNEQYF; len: 14; j_gene: TRBJ2-7; v_gene: TRBV5-1
CDR3aa: CASSGGLAGANEQFF; len: 15; j_gene: TRBJ2-1; v_gene: TRBV5-4
CDR3aa: CASSQDRANYGYTF; len: 14; j_gene: TRBJ1-2; v_gene: TRBV28
CDR3aa: CASSPQGQSYEQYF; len: 14; j_gene: TRBJ2-7; v_gene: TRBV7-6
CDR3aa: CASSQRQGTNTEAFF; len: 15; j_gene: TRBJ1-1; v_gene: TRBV5-4
CDR3aa: CASSADSQSSYEQYF; len: 15; j_gene: TRBJ2-7; v_gene: TRBV5-1
CDR3aa: CATRDNSYEQYF; len: 12; j_gene: TRBJ2-7; v_gene: TRBV2
CDR3aa: CASGQGAFWDTQYF; len: 14; j_gene: TRBJ2-3; v_gene: TRBV11-2
CDR3aa: CASSLAQGGTEAFF; len: 14; j_gene: TRBJ1-1; v_gene: TRBV28
CDR3aa: CASSQELQGLNTEAFF; len: 16; j_gene: TRBJ1-1; v_gene: TRBV4-3
CDR3aa: CASSLSGGPSYNEQFF; len: 16; j_gene: TRBJ2-1; v_gene: TRBV7-3
CDR3aa: CASSLGLAGRTDTQYF; len: 16; j_gene: TRBJ2-3; v_gene: TRBV11-2
CDR3aa: CASSPGQGWYEQYF; len: 14; j_gene: TRBJ2-7; v_gene: TRBV14
CDR3aa: CASSPQNRGGETQYF; len: 15; j_gene: TRBJ2-5; v_gene: TRBV7-9
CDR3aa: CASRWGTSGGKETQYF; len: 16; j_gene: TRBJ2-5; v_gene: TRBV25-1
CDR3aa: CASSLEGRVGYTIYF; len: 15; j_gene: TRBJ1-3; v_gene: TRBV5-1
CDR3aa: CASSYSRGSLYNEQFF; len: 16; j_gene: TRBJ2-1; v_gene: TRBV6-5
CDR3aa: CASSQKGEGVGEKLFF; len: 16; j_gene: TRBJ1-4; v_gene: TRBV4-1
CDR3aa: CASSLTRDRGLETQYF; len: 16; j_gene: TRBJ2-5; v_gene: TRBV25-1
CDR3aa: CASSLGQAGNTIYF; len: 14; j_gene: TRBJ1-3; v_gene: TRBV5-6
CDR3aa: CASSRRGDYGYTF; len: 13; j_gene: TRBJ1-2; v_gene: TRBV2
CDR3aa: CASSYPGQGEQYF; len: 13; j_gene: TRBJ2-7; v_gene: TRBV6-1
CDR3aa: CASSLTGMTYEQYF; len: 14; j_gene: TRBJ2-7; v_gene: TRBV28
CDR3aa: CASSSGQGKQPQHF; len: 14; j_gene: TRBJ1-5; v_gene: TRBV6-5
CDR3aa: CASSLVGRAHYEQYF; len: 15; j_gene: TRBJ2-7; v_gene: TRBV5-1
CDR3aa: CASSVQGQGVIYGYTF; len: 16; j_gene: TRBJ1-2; v_gene: TRBV11-2
CDR3aa: CSVEGSSYEQYF; len: 12; j_gene: TRBJ2-7; v_gene: TRBV29-1
CDR3aa: CASSRQGGPGGANVLTF; len: 17; j_gene: TRBJ2-6; v_gene: TRBV4-1
CDR3aa: CASSPPGYEQYF; len: 12; j_gene: TRBJ2-7; v_gene: TRBV28
CDR3aa: CASKTGGWLSGANVLTF; len: 17; j_gene: TRBJ2-6; v_gene: TRBV28
CDR3aa: CASSHEGRTGGFSGANVLTF; len: 20; j_gene: TRBJ2-6; v_gene: TRBV4-3
CDR3aa: CASSVGQGATEAFF; len: 14; j_gene: TRBJ1-1; v_gene: TRBV9
CDR3aa: CASSLGTSGNTDTQYF; len: 16; j_gene: TRBJ2-3; v_gene: TRBV5-1
CDR3aa: CASSPWTGGTYEQYF; len: 15; j_gene: TRBJ2-7; v_gene: TRBV5-1
CDR3aa: CAWSGRGTGELFF; len: 13; j_gene: TRBJ2-2; v_gene: TRBV30
CDR3aa: CSVEHRGSYEQYF; len: 13; j_gene: TRBJ2-7; v_gene: TRBV29-1
CDR3aa: CASSPRDRIYNEQFF; len: 15; j_gene: TRBJ2-1; v_gene: TRBV14
CDR3aa: CASSAGGTKETQYF; len: 14; j_gene: TRBJ2-5; v_gene: TRBV9
CDR3aa: CSVEGELQGATEKLFF; len: 16; j_gene: TRBJ1-4; v_gene: TRBV29-1
CDR3aa: CASSYSIARDAYGYTF; len: 16; j_gene: TRBJ1-2; v_gene: TRBV6-5
CDR3aa: CASSRSRGLDTQYF; len: 14; j_gene: TRBJ2-3; v_gene: TRBV9
CDR3aa: CASSLSLGGDNEQFF; len: 15; j_gene: TRBJ2-1; v_gene: TRBV7-3
CDR3aa: CASSLAGGTGELFF; len: 14; j_gene: TRBJ2-2; v_gene: TRBV5-1
CDR3aa: CASNHRIASPLHF; len: 13; j_gene: TRBJ1-6; v_gene: TRBV9
CDR3aa: CASSYLDRESAFF; len: 13; j_gene: TRBJ1-1; v_gene: TRBV6-5